This TCR beta chain was captured in a study of cytomegalovirus exposure and HLA in healthy donors. The PCR was carried out with 60 Vbeta primers and 13 Jbeta primers. TCRdb's copy holds only in-frame clones and misses some; the assay was immunoSEQ multiplex PCR. This listing includes around 70,000 clones. Broader study findings: DRB1 showed the most TCR associations and HLA-C the fewest in a later analysis, as rates varied by HLA locus.

Concerning this clone itself: Its specificity is unknown.

Material: PBMCs. The clonotype was recovered from a boy between 10 and 17 years old in good health and CMV-seronegative.

In DNA form, the CDR3 reads TGTGCCAGCAGTGGTGGAGATGAAAAACTGTTTTTT. Residues: CASSGGDEKLFF. This chain connects TRBV5-6 to TRBJ1-4; the D is unclear. V dropped 5 bases and J dropped 6 bases, with 8 bases sitting between them. The CDR3 consists of 12 residues. Germline lookup yields CDR1 SGHDT and CDR2 YYEEEE.